This section outlines one TCR beta chain sequence together with its context. The sample originates from a study of T cell changes during pregnancy in multiple sclerosis. The CDR3 extends over 18 amino acids. The V segment lost 0 bases and the J segment 4 bases; nucleotides outside the gene matches: 6. Germline assignment: CDR1 LGHNA and CDR2 YNFKEQ. Clones were sequenced by immunoSEQ multiplex PCR, and TCRdb holds only the in-frame ones, with some missing. The sample shows about 30,000 clones, over 80% of them seen only once. The source of this sequence is a female donor with multiple sclerosis, enrolled in a pregnancy study. The gene calls are TRBV4-2 and TRBJ2-2, with 12 bases that match TRBD2. The source was CD8+ T cells from peripheral blood mononuclear cells, collected before pregnancy. The CDR3 protein is CASSQDRLAGVSTGELFF. CDR3 nucleotides: TGTGCCAGCAGCCAAGACCGACTAGCGGGAGTTTCCACCGGGGAGCTGTTTTTT.